What follows are 25 T cell receptor beta chains derived from one specimen sequenced in a study of PD-L1 blockade in urothelial cancer. The protocol was immunoSEQ multiplex PCR, while the TCRdb copy is restricted to in-frame clones and leaves out a portion. The table shows approximately 65,000 clones, with roughly nine tenths occurring only once. Sequences were derived from PBMCs, sampled around atezolizumab (anti-PD-L1) treatment. All receptors come from a man aged 60-69 years with urothelial cancer.

A remark on this clone: Its ends do not fully match the called genes, so a read error is possible. This chain connects TRBV11-2 to TRBJ2-3; 8 nucleotides agree with TRBD1. CDR1 SGHAT and CDR2 FQNNGV come from the germline V gene. The CDR3 covers 15 residues. Here the CDR3 DNA reads TGTGCCAGCAGCTTAGCGTCTCCAATCGGGACAGGAACTGTATTT. The encoded protein is CASSLASPIGTGTVF.

The V and J genes are TRBV10-3 and TRBJ2-1, with 13 positions matching TRBD2. Germline V lookup: CDR1 ENHRY, CDR2 SYGVKD. The trim removed 5 bases at V and 7 bases at J, leaving 8 bases unmatched. This CDR3 contains 16 residues. CDR3 bases: TGTGCCATCAGTCTCGGGACTAGCGGGATGAAAAATGAGCAGTTCTTC. This encodes CAISLGTSGMKNEQFF.

The chain has TRBV18 and TRBJ1-5; the match to TRBD1 covers 10 bases. The V segment lost 4 bases and the J segment 2 bases; nucleotides outside the gene matches: 11. CDR3 length: 18 amino acids. Germline CDR1 and CDR2: KGHSH and LQKENI. The CDR3 is CASSLRDRGLRGNQPQHF. CDR3 nucleotides: TGTGCCAGCTCACTCCGGGACAGGGGATTAAGGGGCAATCAGCCCCAGCATTTT.

The chain has TRBV4-1 and TRBJ1-1; no clear D. The CDR3 extends over 14 amino acids. V lost 1 base and J 6 bases, leaving 12 bases between the germline ends. The germline V gene has CDR1 MGHRA and CDR2 YSYEKL. CDR3 nucleotide sequence: TGCGCCAGCAGCCAAGTTGGGAGGTTTGCTGAAGCTTTCTTT. Amino acid sequence: CASSQVGRFAEAFF.

The chain links TRBV4-3 to TRBJ2-3, with D possibly TRBD1 on 5 matching bases. The CDR3 is made up of 16 amino acids. V was shortened by 0 bases and J by 0 bases, with 10 bases between the two germline ends. CDR1 and CDR2 from the germline V gene are LGHNA and YSLEER. The chain's CDR3 is CASSQEKGASTDTQYF. CDR3 nucleotide sequence: TGCGCCAGCAGCCAAGAGAAAGGGGCTAGCACAGATACGCAGTATTTT.

The chain employs TRBV5-6 and TRBJ2-7, with 11 bases identical to TRBD1. V lost 3 bases, J lost 6 bases, and 5 bases stayed unmatched. The germline V gene encodes CDR1 SGHDT and CDR2 YYEEEE. This CDR3 is 14 amino acids long. CDR3: CASSWTGGTVEQYF. In DNA form, the CDR3 reads TGTGCCAGCAGCTGGACAGGGGGCACGGTCGAGCAGTACTTC. The full variable domain, rest sourced from reference TRBV5-6 and TRBJ2-7, is DAGVTQSPTHLIKTRGQQVTLRCSPKSGHDTVSWYQQALGQGPQFIFQYYEEEERQRGNFPDRFSGHQFPNYSSELNVNALLLGDSALYLCASSWTGGTVEQYFGPGTRLTVT.

J is TRBJ2-7 and V is TRBV27; 7 positions agree with TRBD2. The V gene's germline CDR1 is MNHEY and CDR2 SMNVEV (reference sequence). The CDR3 covers 14 residues. The J segment lost 3 bases and the V segment lost 6 bases, leaving 8 bases of the junction unmatched. As DNA, the CDR3 is TGTGCCAGCAGCTGGGGTGCGGGAGTCTACGAGCAGTACTTC. This translates into CASSWGAGVYEQYF.

This chain uses TRBV5-1 with TRBJ2-7; the D gene is possibly TRBD1 (6 bases). The CDR3 consists of 16 residues. Per the germline V gene, CDR1 is SGHRS and CDR2 is YFSETQ. The V end lost 4 bases, the J end lost 6 bases, and 23 bases lay between the germline ends. The CDR3 DNA reads TGCGCCAGCAGCCCGGGACAAAGATCTCTGGTCGGCGAGCAGTACTTC. Protein product: CASSPGQRSLVGEQYF.

This rearrangement joins TRBV29-1 to TRBJ2-7; D might be TRBD1 (5 bases). This CDR3 is built from 12 residues. Trimming removed 4 bases from V and 6 bases from J, with 13 bases in between. CDR1 is SQVTM, CDR2 ANQGSEA, per germline. CDR3 protein: CSVGQGQGEQYF. The CDR3, as DNA: TGCAGCGTTGGGCAGGGTCAGGGCGAGCAGTACTTC.

The genes are TRBV7-2 and TRBJ1-4; tentative D call: TRBD1 (6 bases). V lost 1 base and J 8 bases, leaving 14 bases between the germline ends. This CDR3 has 15 amino acids. Germline CDR1 and CDR2: SGHTA and FQGNSA. The CDR3 sequence: CASSLEQGSGEKLFF. The DNA for the CDR3 is TGTGCCAGCAGCTTAGAACAGGGCTCGGGAGAAAAACTGTTTTTT. Using reference TRBV7-2 and TRBJ1-4 for the parts outside the CDR3, the full variable domain is GAGVSQSPSNKVTEKGKDVELRCDPISGHTALYWYRQSLGQGLEFLIYFQGNSAPDKSGLPSDRFSAERTGGSVSTLTIQRTQQEDSAVYLCASSLEQGSGEKLFFGSGTQLSVL.

The J gene is TRBJ1-6, the V gene TRBV11-2; a weak D match, TRBD1 (6 bases). Per germline, CDR1 SGHAT and CDR2 FQNNGV. Trimming left V 1 base short and J 0 bases short, with 13 bases between. CDR3 length: 18 residues. Here the CDR3 reads CASSLGGQGSSYNSPLHF. DNA for the CDR3: TGTGCCAGCAGCTTAGGGGGGCAGGGGAGCTCCTATAATTCACCCCTCCACTTT.

The chain joins TRBV19 to TRBJ1-2; 8 bases line up with TRBD1. There are 15 residues in the CDR3. Germline lookup yields CDR1 LNHDA and CDR2 SQIVND (reference sequence). Trimming cost V 8 bases and J 2 bases; bases outside gene matches: 10. This CDR3 is CASGIIYRGNYGYTF. The CDR3 region has the DNA TGTGCCAGTGGGATCATATACAGGGGGAACTATGGCTACACCTTC.

V is TRBV29-1 and J is TRBJ1-1, with 9 bases identical to TRBD1. Per the germline V gene, CDR1 is SQVTM and CDR2 is ANQGSEA. The CDR3 totals 13 residues. V lost 7 bases to trimming and J lost 5 bases; unmatched junction nucleotides: 8. CDR3 bases: TGCAGCGCCTCGGGACAGGGCGGTACTGAAGCTTTCTTT. Translation gives CSASGQGGTEAFF.

The chain links TRBV7-9 to TRBJ1-2, with TRBD1 as a possible D gene (5 bases). V lost 1 base, J lost 4 bases, and 13 bases lay in between. From germline, CDR1 is SEHNR and CDR2 FQNEAQ (reference sequence). There are 15 residues in the CDR3. The CDR3 coding sequence is TGTGCCAGCAGCTTAGGGGGCGGGGAACGCTATGGCTACACCTTC. Its protein product is CASSLGGGERYGYTF.

The chain links TRBV5-1 to TRBJ2-2; TRBD2 agrees at 8 bases. The CDR3 is 18 amino acids. Germline-derived CDR1 and CDR2 are SGHRS and YFSETQ. The junction had 7 bases not matched to a gene; V was cut back by 0 bases and J by 0 bases. As DNA, the CDR3 is TGCGCCAGCAGCTTGGCCTACCCGGGGGGGGCGAACACCGGGGAGCTGTTTTTT. This codes for CASSLAYPGGANTGELFF.

This clone was counted a few times. The chain uses TRBV7-2 and TRBJ2-7, with 7 bases identical to TRBD2. The CDR3 totals 14 residues. Germline trimming cut 4 bases from V and 1 base from J; bases unmatched to any gene: 4. The V gene's germline CDR1 is SGHTA and CDR2 FQGNSA. In nucleotides, the CDR3 is TGTGCCAGCAGCTATTCTAGCGGATCCTACGAGCAGTACTTC. It specifies CASSYSSGSYEQYF.

The genes are TRBV7-2 and TRBJ2-6; the D gene is possibly TRBD1 (5 bases). The CDR3 consists of 15 residues. CDR1 is SGHTA, CDR2 FQGNSA, per germline. Trimming pared 1 base from V and 4 bases from J, leaving 8 bases between. The CDR3 protein is CASSLVGAGANVLTF. The CDR3 DNA sequence: TGTGCCAGCAGCTTAGTTGGGGCAGGGGCCAACGTCCTGACTTTC.

The chain carries TRBV9 and TRBJ2-3; TRBD1 is a possible D gene (6 bases). This CDR3 region has 14 residues. V dropped 0 bases and J dropped 2 bases, with 7 bases sitting between them. Per the germline V gene, CDR1 is SGDLS and CDR2 is YYNGEE. CDR3 protein: CASSVAGVTDTQYF. The CDR3 nucleotides are TGTGCCAGCAGCGTAGCAGGGGTCACAGATACGCAGTATTTT.

This chain links TRBV7-6 with TRBJ2-7; the D gene is possibly TRBD2 (6 bases). The germline V gene has CDR1 SGHVS and CDR2 FNYEAQ. V was clipped by 5 bases and J by 7 bases, with 24 bases between them. This CDR3 has 16 residues. CDR3 DNA: TGTGCCAGCAGCGTTGTACCGGGACGGACTACGGGAGAGCAGTACTTC. Residues: CASSVVPGRTTGEQYF.

V and J are TRBV19 and TRBJ1-1; tentative D call: TRBD1 (5 bases). This CDR3 region has 16 residues. The germline gives CDR1 LNHDA, CDR2 SQIVND (reference sequence). Trimming removed 5 bases from V and 1 base from J, with 17 bases in between. CDR3 region: CASSAPGTEGNTEAFF. DNA for the CDR3: TGTGCCAGTAGTGCCCCCGGGACGGAGGGGAACACTGAAGCTTTCTTT.

Worth noting for this clone: Other nucleotide sequences in the sample specify the same CDR3. As DNA, the CDR3 is TGTGCCAGCAGTTCTCTTGGAGCGGACAATGAGCAGTTCTTC. It is translated as CASSSLGADNEQFF. This rearrangement joins TRBV6-5 to TRBJ2-1, with a tentative D call TRBD2 (5 bases). The germline V and J ends were trimmed by 4 bases and 5 bases, with 12 bases remaining between them. The CDR3 length is 14 residues. Germline values: CDR1 MNHEY, CDR2 SVGAGI.

This chain links TRBV6-5 with TRBJ1-1; 8 positions agree with TRBD1. CDR3 size: 14 residues. Trimming cost V 6 bases and J 4 bases; bases outside gene matches: 7. From germline, CDR1 is MNHEY and CDR2 SVGAGI. The CDR3 spells CASSRGREGTEAFF. The CDR3 DNA sequence: TGTGCCAGCAGCAGGGGGCGCGAGGGCACTGAAGCTTTCTTT.

The chain recombines TRBV6-5 with TRBJ2-6; 7 nucleotides align to TRBD2. Trimming took 1 base from V and 4 from J; bases not matched to a gene: 4. The CDR3 has 16 residues. Germline V CDR1 and CDR2: MNHEY, SVGAGI. Here the CDR3 reads CASSYWGGTGANVLTF. The CDR3 bases are TGTGCCAGCAGTTACTGGGGGGGAACGGGGGCCAACGTCCTGACTTTC.

The chain joins TRBV7-6 to TRBJ2-3, with 10 bases identical to TRBD2. V gave up 5 bases and J gave up 2 bases; unmatched junction bases: 7. CDR1 SGHVS and CDR2 FNYEAQ come from the germline V gene. The CDR3 runs 16 residues. The CDR3, as DNA: TGTGCCAGCAGCCCACCCCTAGCGGGGGACACAGATACGCAGTATTTT. Translation: CASSPPLAGDTDTQYF.

The chain recombines TRBV6-5 with TRBJ2-7; 9 bases map to TRBD1. This CDR3 comprises 14 residues. V lost 7 bases, J lost 2 bases, and 6 bases stayed unmatched. Germline-derived CDR1 and CDR2 are MNHEY and SVGAGI. CDR3 sequence reads: CASNPGTGTYEQYF. The DNA of the CDR3 is TGTGCCAGCAACCCCGGGACAGGGACCTACGAGCAGTACTTC.